This TCR beta chain was sequenced for a study of T-cell memory formation after mild COVID-19. Unmatched junction bases numbered 4, after V lost 5 bases and J lost 6 bases. This CDR3 has 14 amino acids. Whole-study findings and limits: Clones that shrank (day 15 to 85) were balanced CD4/CD8, whereas later expanders leaned CD4+.

This clonotype has only a few counts. The antigen remains unidentified. TCR alpha and TCR beta cDNA libraries with sample barcodes and UMIs came from 5'RACE using constant-segment primers. Using its own MiXCR run on the 5' RACE reads, TCRdb lists one record per CDR3 protein. The table includes about 450,000 distinct CDR3 sequences, 23% detected once. The rearrangement uses TRBV12-3 or TRBV12-4 and TRBJ2-4; the match to TRBD1 covers 10 bases. The source of this sequence is an adult woman who had mild COVID-19 (a few samples of this study predate the infection). Cell type and time point are not known. Specimen: PBMCs or a T cell subset sorted from them (not recorded which). The CDR3 bases are TGTGCCAGCAGTCGCCGGGACAGGGGAAACATTCAGTACTTC. Amino acids: CASSRRDRGNIQYF.